The present T cell receptor (beta chain) was sequenced within a study of T cell responses to AZD1222 COVID-19 vaccine. Findings and limits, study-wide: At baseline, just a handful of AZD1222 recipients tested seropositive. Among vaccine-associated CD4 TCRs, coverage spanned spike, with dominance at 160-218 and 743-854. Donors, mostly white British, included more females; clonal diversity was possibly underestimated. After the peak T cell response, and only then, were repertoires sampled.

TCRdb's table, derived via immunoSEQ multiplex PCR, lists solely in-frame clones and lacks some. The sample holds about 200,000 clones, around 93% seen once. Note on this clone: What it binds is not known.

V was shortened by 3 bases and J by 5 bases, with 10 bases between the two germline ends. There are 13 residues in the CDR3. Germline V CDR1 and CDR2: SEHNR, FQNEAQ (reference sequence). This chain uses TRBV7-9 with TRBJ1-1; D not resolved. This material consisted of peripheral blood, taken on day 0 of MenACWY control vaccination. This clonotype originated in an adult in good health. CDR3 in amino acids: CASSLLGKTEAFF. The CDR3 region has the DNA TGTGCCAGCAGCTTGCTGGGAAAAACTGAAGCTTTCTTT.